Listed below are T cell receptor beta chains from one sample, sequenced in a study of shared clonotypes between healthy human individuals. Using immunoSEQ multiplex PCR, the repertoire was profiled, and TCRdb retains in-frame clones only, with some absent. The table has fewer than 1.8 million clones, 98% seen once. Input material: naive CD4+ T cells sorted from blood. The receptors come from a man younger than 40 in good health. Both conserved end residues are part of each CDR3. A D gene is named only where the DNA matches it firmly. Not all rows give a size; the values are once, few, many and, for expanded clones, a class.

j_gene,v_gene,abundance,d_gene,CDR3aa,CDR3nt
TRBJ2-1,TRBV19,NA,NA,CASSIAGIIPYNEQFF,TGTGCCAGTAGTATTGCGGGAATAATCCCCTACAATGAGCAGTTCTTC
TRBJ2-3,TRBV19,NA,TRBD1,CASSGRGLTDTQYF,TGTGCCAGTAGTGGCAGGGGGCTGACAGATACGCAGTATTTT
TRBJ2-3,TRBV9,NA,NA,CASSVGQPAQQAGRYF,TGTGCCAGCAGCGTAGGACAGCCTGCCCAACAGGCCGGTCGGTATTTT
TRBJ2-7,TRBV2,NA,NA,CASRRPQGGYEQYF,TGTGCCAGCAGGCGGCCCCAAGGGGGGTACGAGCAGTACTTC
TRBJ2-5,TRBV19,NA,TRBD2,CASSISRLAGEETQYF,TGTGCCAGTAGTATTTCCCGACTAGCGGGTGAAGAGACCCAGTACTTC
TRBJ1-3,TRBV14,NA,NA,CASQEQYGNTIYF,TGTGCCAGCCAAGAACAGTATGGAAACACCATATATTTT
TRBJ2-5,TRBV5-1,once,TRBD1,CASSLDRTQETQYF,TGCGCCAGCAGCCTGGACAGGACTCAAGAGACCCAGTACTTC
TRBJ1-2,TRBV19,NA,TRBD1,CASTSTGEYYGYTF,TGTGCCAGTACCTCAACAGGGGAGTATTATGGCTACACCTTC
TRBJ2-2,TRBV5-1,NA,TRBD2,CASSFLAGVGGELFF,TGCGCCAGCAGCTTTCTAGCGGGAGTGGGCGGGGAGCTGTTTTTT
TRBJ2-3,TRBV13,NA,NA,CASSLVSARGTDTQYF,TGTGCCAGCAGCCTAGTTTCGGCTAGAGGCACAGATACGCAGTATTTT
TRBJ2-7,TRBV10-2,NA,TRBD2,CASTHPSGGYEQYF,TGCGCCAGCACCCACCCTAGCGGGGGTTACGAGCAGTACTTC
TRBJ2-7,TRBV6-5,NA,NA,CASSYTGHLTYEQYF,TGTGCCAGCAGTTACACAGGACACTTAACCTACGAGCAGTACTTC
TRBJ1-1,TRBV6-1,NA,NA,CASFARGGTEAFF,TGTGCCAGCTTTGCAAGAGGGGGCACTGAAGCTTTCTTT
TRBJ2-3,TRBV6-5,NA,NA,CATRTHNRYTQYF,TGTGCCACCAGGACCCACAACCGTTATACGCAGTATTTT
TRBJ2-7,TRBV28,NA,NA,CASSSGLNYEQYF,TGTGCCAGCAGTTCGGGACTGAACTACGAGCAGTACTTC
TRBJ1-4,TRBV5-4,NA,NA,CASSKGRQRRANEKLFF,TGTGCCAGCAGCAAGGGTCGCCAAAGGAGGGCTAATGAAAAACTGTTTTTT
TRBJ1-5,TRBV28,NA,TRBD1,CASSFQWDSYSNQPQHF,TGTGCCAGCAGTTTCCAATGGGACAGCTATAGCAATCAGCCCCAGCATTTT
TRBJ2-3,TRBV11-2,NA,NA,CASSLAASPVTDTQYF,TGTGCCAGCAGCTTAGCCGCTAGCCCCGTCACAGATACGCAGTATTTT
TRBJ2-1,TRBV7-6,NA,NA,CASSLKSSYNEQFF,TGTGCCAGCAGCTTAAAGAGCTCCTACAATGAGCAGTTCTTC
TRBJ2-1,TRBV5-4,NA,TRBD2,CASSSGQREGEEQFF,TGTGCCAGCAGCTCAGGCCAGCGGGAGGGTGAAGAGCAGTTCTTC
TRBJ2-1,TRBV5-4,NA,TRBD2,CASSQSGIKPSEQFF,TGTGCCAGCAGCCAAAGCGGGATAAAACCCAGTGAGCAGTTCTTC
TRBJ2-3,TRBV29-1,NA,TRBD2,CSAGAGGPVDTQYF,TGCAGCGCTGGGGCGGGAGGGCCGGTAGATACGCAGTATTTT
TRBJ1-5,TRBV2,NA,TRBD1,CASSEEGTGVQPQHF,TGTGCCAGCAGTGAAGAGGGGACAGGGGTCCAGCCCCAGCATTTT
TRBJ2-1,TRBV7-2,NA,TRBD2,CASSSLAGGPYNEQFF,TGTGCCAGCAGCTCCCTTGCGGGAGGGCCTTACAATGAGCAGTTCTTC
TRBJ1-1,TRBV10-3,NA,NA,CASDGGTTEAFF,TGTGCCAGCGACGGGGGTACCACTGAAGCTTTCTTT
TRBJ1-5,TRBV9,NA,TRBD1,CASSVSGGQPQHF,TGTGCCAGCAGCGTTTCAGGGGGCCAGCCCCAGCATTTT
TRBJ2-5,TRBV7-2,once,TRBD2,CASSLVAGGRETQYF,TGTGCCAGCAGCTTAGTAGCGGGAGGTCGAGAGACCCAGTACTTC
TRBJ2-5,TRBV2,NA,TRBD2,CASSWDYNIRETQYF,TGTGCCAGCAGTTGGGACTACAATATACGGGAGACCCAGTACTTC
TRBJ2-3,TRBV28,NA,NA,CASSPDPSGAVFHTQYF,TGTGCCAGCAGTCCTGACCCCTCGGGGGCCGTTTTCCATACGCAGTATTTT
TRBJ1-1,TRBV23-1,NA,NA,CASSSPGQGRPEAFF,TGCGCCAGCAGTTCCCCGGGGCAGGGTCGTCCTGAAGCTTTCTTT
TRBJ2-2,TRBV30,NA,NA,CAWSVGNTGELFF,TGTGCCTGGAGTGTAGGGAACACCGGGGAGCTGTTTTTT
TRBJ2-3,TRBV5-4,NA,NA,CASSLDGGAADTQYF,TGTGCCAGCAGCTTGGATGGGGGGGCGGCAGATACGCAGTATTTT
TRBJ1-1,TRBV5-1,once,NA,CASSLVRAGAMNTEAFF,TGCGCCAGCAGCTTAGTGAGGGCGGGGGCGATGAACACTGAAGCTTTCTTT
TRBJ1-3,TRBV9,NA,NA,CASSVDSSGNTIYF,TGTGCCAGCAGCGTAGATAGCTCTGGAAACACCATATATTTT
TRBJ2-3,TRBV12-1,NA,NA,CASSRAHTDTQYF,TGTGCCAGCAGCCGGGCCCACACAGATACGCAGTATTTT
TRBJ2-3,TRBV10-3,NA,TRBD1,CAIRGTGGTDTQYF,TGTGCCATCCGAGGGACAGGGGGCACAGATACGCAGTATTTT
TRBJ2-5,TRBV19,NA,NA,CASSIRGPAGETQYF,TGTGCCAGTAGTATCAGGGGGCCAGCGGGGGAGACCCAGTACTTC
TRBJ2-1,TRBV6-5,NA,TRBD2,CASSFLSGRVNEQFF,TGTGCCAGCAGCTTCCTTAGCGGGAGGGTTAATGAGCAGTTCTTC